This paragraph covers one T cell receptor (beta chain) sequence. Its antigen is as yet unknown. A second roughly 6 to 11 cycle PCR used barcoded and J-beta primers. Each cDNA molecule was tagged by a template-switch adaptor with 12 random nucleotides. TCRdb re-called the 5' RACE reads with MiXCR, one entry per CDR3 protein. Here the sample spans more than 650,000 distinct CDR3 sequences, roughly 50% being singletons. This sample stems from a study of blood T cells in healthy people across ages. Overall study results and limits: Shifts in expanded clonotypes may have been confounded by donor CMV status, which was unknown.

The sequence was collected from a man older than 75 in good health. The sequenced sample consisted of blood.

The CDR3 sequence: CASSQGLGNEAFF. Here the CDR3 DNA reads TGTGCCAGCAGCCAAGGATTAGGCAATGAAGCTTTCTTT. The chain employs TRBV3-1 and TRBJ1-1; D ambiguous. Trimming took off 1 base at V and 7 bases at J, with 10 bases between the two ends. Germline V gene sequence: CDR1 LGHDT, CDR2 YNNKEL (reference sequence). The length of the CDR3 is 13 residues.